This T cell receptor (beta chain) is drawn from a study of cytomegalovirus exposure and HLA in healthy donors (dated by TCRdb to the late 2010s). Notes on the research overall: In an earlier analysis of approximately 640 of the donors, approximately 300 Gb of sequence data and 90 million to 120 million unique TCR beta sequences from about 190 million T cells were reported. An early release covering more than 500 HLA-typed donors comprised 250 to 350 gigabases of sequencing data and 85 million to 100 million unique TCR sequences. The genetic ancestry cluster associated with self-reported Caucasian donors included about 81% of the 398 genotyped donors. The study aimed to test whether signatures of past pathogen exposure could be identified by cataloging public T cell receptors. The study used immunosequencing to profile the T cell repertoires of under 700 subjects and linked those repertoires to cytomegalovirus serostatus. Along with the roughly 610-subject first cohort, a separate validation cohort of over a hundred different subjects was used. The study combined high-throughput TCR immunosequencing, statistical association of individual TCRs with disease status, and machine learning to predict cytomegalovirus infection status. To study patterns of TCR occurrence, a later analysis re-analyzed previously published TCR beta repertoires from 600 to 750 donors and added high-resolution HLA genotyping. The later analysis used no new phenotypic data to find candidate immune exposures, relying instead on TCR beta sequences and their occurrence across donors. In an earlier analysis of roughly 600 of the donors, high-throughput TCR beta sequencing was used to judge whether each TCR beta V gene segment behaved as functional or pseudogenic. Donor age, sex, ethnicity and CMV serostatus were compiled alongside the repertoire data. A later genetic analysis took genome-wide SNP genotypes for 398 of the 666 donors and used that subset as a discovery cohort. Every repertoire in the discovery cohort had been generated on one and the same sequencing platform. HLA typing covered class I and class II loci at four-digit resolution. The number of donors typed differed by locus, with 629-630 for A, B, C, DRB1 and DQB1, roughly 520 for DQA1, 600 to 610 for DPA1, and some 440 for DPB1. A handful of DR-DQ haplotypes were handled as single units for association and clustering because linkage in the cohort was strong. Among under 450 genotyped donors of the cohort, an average of about 240,000 unique TCR beta nucleotide sequences were sequenced per donor, around 18% of them non-productive. Broader findings and caveats from the paper: Across donors, most TCR sequences were observed very rarely, whereas some public TCRs were present in many individuals. Over 15 rarely observed V segments, including chromosome 9 orphons, were excluded from the earlier analysis of a few hundred of the donors because counts were too low. A later genetic analysis reported fewer N-insertions in productive TCRs among donors in an Asian-associated ancestry cluster than the roughly 690-donor mean. A later analysis associated roughly 17,000 TCR beta sequences with specific HLA alleles at a false discovery rate of 0.05. In a later genetic analysis, a missense DCLRE1C variant was associated with V-gene and J-gene trimming of TCR beta chains, and the association was replicated in an independent cohort. Some IMGT-functional V segments, including TRBV6-2 and TRBV6-3, could not be distinguished by the 87-base-pair reads and were therefore excluded. The presence/absence analyses assumed that sequencing depth was roughly uniform across donors, and that assumption may not be true. A total of some 180 TCR beta chains were listed by the study as associated with cytomegalovirus. Correlated functional status among segregating V segments might be attributable to linkage disequilibrium, but an unknown experimental factor could not be ruled out. A later analysis found that TCR association rates varied across HLA loci, with DRB1 alleles showing the most associated TCRs and HLA-C alleles the fewest. Most CMV-associated TCR beta chains appeared to be HLA-restricted in a later analysis, and the HLA associations seemed to be driven largely by CMV exposure. A cluster of highly shared sequence variants was judged likely to be a technical artifact of the sequencing pipeline. According to the authors, the approach could potentially be generalized to other disease states and immunological phenotypes. A further reported finding was that TCR beta sequences accurately predicted the HLA-A and HLA-B alleles for most subjects in the first cohort. A later analysis reported that several top co-occurrence clusters appeared linked to parvovirus B19, influenza, CMV and Epstein-Barr virus. In an earlier analysis of fewer than 750 of the donors, most TCR beta V segments were observed in productive rearrangements about 87% or about 30% of the time, broadly matching IMGT annotations. A later analysis found that HLA-associated TCR beta chains were more clonally expanded and had lower generation probabilities than equally common non-associated chains. Cytomegalovirus status was reported to be diagnosed by the classifier with high specificity and sensitivity in both the original and validation cohorts. Immune exposure information for the cohort was limited to CMV serostatus. In vitro tests confirmed that a few of the cytomegalovirus-associated TCR beta chains recognize cytomegalovirus antigens. This cohort had only TCR beta chains sequenced, and the lack of alpha or paired-chain data limited which features could be detected. Because HLA typing was missing for some donors at each locus, association tests included only the typed subset. When HLA alleles, especially DR and DQ, strongly co-occurred, attributing TCR associations to individual alleles was difficult.

With regard to this clone: This receptor's antigen is unknown. No quality values exist for individual bases; no much larger clone is one base distant.

In total, about 650 healthy bone marrow donors made up the cohort. All cohort members were sampled while nominally healthy, although unrecorded immune exposures were likely present. The donor was CMV seropositive and belonged to the group of about 290 seropositive cohort members. Each donor provided a peripheral blood sample, and peripheral blood mononuclear cells were used for TCR beta sequencing. Genomic DNA extraction from the blood cell samples was performed with the Qiagen DNeasy Blood Extraction Kit. Library preparation employed the immunoSEQ multiplex PCR assay. For the multiplex PCR, a mixture combining 60 forward primers for TCR Vbeta segments and 13 reverse primers for TCR Jbeta segments was used. The CDR3 region of rearranged TCR beta genes was amplified from genomic DNA by a multiplex PCR assay. On the Illumina HiSeq System, the amplified TCR beta libraries were sequenced as 87-base-pair reads. Regarding the original processing steps: In a later analysis, tens of millions of unique TCR beta chains were counted across the 650 to 700 repertoires, and roughly 11 million of these chains were shared by at least two donors. A nearest-neighbor algorithm error-corrected the raw reads and collapsed the reads into unique sequences, merging closely related sequences to remove PCR and sequencing errors. CDR3 sequences were aligned to IMGT reference sequences to assign V, D and J gene segments. For a sequence to be retained, a match of at least six nucleotides to both a V gene segment and a J gene segment was required. Rearrangements were called productive when the CDR3 lacked stop codons and stayed in frame with V and J; all others were non-productive. Following IMGT convention, CDR3 was defined as the stretch from the second conserved V-encoded cysteine to the conserved J-encoded phenylalanine. Sequences without an unambiguous match to a single V gene segment were excluded from the earlier analysis of 450 to 650 of the donors. An earlier analysis of 587 of the donors called V segments functional above 56.7% productive rearrangements and segregating when the between-donor standard deviation exceeded 5%. A statistical classification framework was built to diagnose cytomegalovirus status from the catalog of TCR beta chain sequences. V and J gene assignment, in a later analysis, came from comparing TCR nucleotide sequences with IMGT/GENE-DB human TR gene sequences. The TCRdist pipeline was used in a later analysis to assign CDR3 sequences and most-parsimonious VDJ recombination scenarios. In a later analysis, each TCR beta chain was defined by its CDR3 amino acid sequence together with its V-gene family, and reads without a unique V-gene family were excluded. In a later analysis, a few hundred highly shared, low-generation-probability nucleotide sequences were removed to address suspected cross-contamination and a sequencing artifact. A later analysis calculated a clonal expansion index for each public chain from normalized within-repertoire ranks of inferred template counts. Generation probabilities in a later analysis came from a VDJ recombination model fitted to out-of-frame rearrangements, and those results were checked against IGoR. A later analysis scored TCR-TCR, TCR-HLA and TCR-CMV co-occurrence with hypergeometric tests, applying a repertoire-size bias correction to TCR pairs. To estimate false discovery rates, a later analysis permuted the HLA or CMV assignments 20 times. In a later analysis, co-occurring TCRs were grouped using DBSCAN, with TCRdist sequence similarity added in when clustering inside HLA-allele-positive subsets. Repertoires with fewer than 30,000 or more than 120,000 public chains, plus five repertoires with anomalous nucleotide sharing, were excluded from co-occurrence clustering. TCRdb took over this immuneACCESS table, retaining in-frame rearrangements with V and J assigned. Such tables are incomplete; in checked studies, under half of the missing clones stem from an unresolved V gene, and the remainder is unexplained. D and trimming were read from the DNA, whereas the V and J calls and clone size are those reported in that table. For this sample the table gives 95,000 or so clones, of which 81% were detected only once. The ten top clones hold over 4% of the sample.

Taken from the germline V gene, the CDR1 and CDR2 loops are SGHTA and FQGTGA. The cysteine opens and the phenylalanine closes a CDR3 of 15 amino acids. Only the CDR3 region is kept as DNA, spanning 45 bases read in frame from base 1. The germline V end is reduced by 2 bases and the J end by 5 bases; junction bases left unmatched: 4. The sequence came from a woman in her sixties or seventies in good health and CMV-seropositive. Material for sequencing was PBMCs. The chain employs TRBV7-3 and TRBJ2-5; TRBD1 agrees with 11 junctional bases. The CDR3 loop reads CASSLGQGAGETQYF. DNA sequence: TGTGCCAGCAGCTTAGGACAGGGGGCTGGGGAGACCCAGTACTTC.